This entry is about one T cell receptor beta chain. Original data processing: It was from reference gene primer amplification that nucleated cell counts were estimated. Sequencing used immunoSEQ multiplex PCR; TCRdb keeps in-frame clones, though not all of them. V and J calls and clone size are those listed in that table; D and trimming were worked out from the DNA. Of fewer than 200,000 clones in the sample, around 74% were seen once. This entry is derived from a study of blood T cell repertoires in COVID-19. Germline loops: CDR1 KGHSH, CDR2 LQKENI. The CDR3 runs 16 residues. Trimming pared 3 bases from V and 7 bases from J, leaving 19 bases between.

The clonotype originates from an elderly woman with acute or convalescent COVID-19. The gene calls are TRBV18 and TRBJ1-5; tentative D call: TRBD1 (5 bases). Sample: peripheral blood. CDR3 protein: CASSPLDTAGGQPQHF. CDR3 in DNA: TGTGCCAGCTCACCCCTGGACACGGCCGGAGGGCAGCCCCAGCATTTT.